This T cell receptor (beta chain) was captured by sequencing in a study of blood T cells in healthy people across ages. General study findings and limits: Long-lived donors exceeded aged donors in naive CD4+ cells and diversity.

This clonotype came up many times. Its specificity is not known. A J-beta primer mix and a sample-barcoded 5' primer were used in a second PCR of about 7 to 12 cycles. Unique molecular identifiers of 12 random nucleotides labeled each cDNA. No fewer than 2.5 million CDR3-containing paired-end reads came from each sample. TCRdb independently ran MiXCR on the 5' RACE reads; one entry per CDR3 protein. In the table there are hundreds of thousands of distinct CDR3 sequences, approximately 48% of which are singletons. Germline assignment: CDR1 DFQATT and CDR2 SNEGSKA (reference sequence). Unmatched junction bases numbered 3, after V lost 5 bases and J lost 3 bases. The CDR3 covers 13 residues.

J is TRBJ2-7 and V is TRBV20-1, with 11 bases matching TRBD1. Sample: blood. This sequence was found in a man aged 60 to 69 in good health. CDR3 sequence (DNA): TGCAGTGCTTGGACAGGGGGCAACTACGAGCAGTACTTC. The encoded protein is CSAWTGGNYEQYF.